The 13 T cell receptor beta chains below come from one sample, sequenced in a study of cytomegalovirus exposure and HLA in healthy donors. The PCR had 60 Vbeta and 13 Jbeta primers. TCRdb keeps only in-frame clones here, not all; method: immunoSEQ multiplex PCR. The sample carries 150,000 or so clones, roughly 84% recorded once. The sequencing input was PBMCs. The receptor source for this set is a man aged 18 to 35 in good health and CMV-seronegative.

This chain connects TRBV28 to TRBJ1-2, with no clear D. CDR1 MDHEN and CDR2 SYDVKM come from the germline V gene. The CDR3 has 10 amino acids. The ends were cut back, 5 bases at V and 6 bases at J, with 4 bases in the middle. CDR3 DNA sequence: TGTGCCAGCAGTCGAGATGGCTACACCTTC. Its translation: CASSRDGYTF.

This clone was found once. The chain has TRBV15 and TRBJ1-1; the D gene is possibly TRBD1 (5 bases). V dropped 0 bases and J dropped 4 bases, with 9 bases sitting between them. The CDR3 is 14 amino acids. The germline V gene has CDR1 LNHNV and CDR2 YYDKDF (reference sequence). Here the CDR3 DNA reads TGTGCCACCAGCAGAGATTGGGGGGGCACTGAAGCTTTCTTT. Its translation is CATSRDWGGTEAFF.

The table lists this clone with a few counts. J is TRBJ2-3 and V is TRBV7-2; D is unresolved. V lost 2 bases, J lost 6 bases, and 6 bases lay in between. Germline CDR1 and CDR2: SGHTA and FQGNSA. The CDR3 totals 12 residues. The CDR3 is CASSLSRDTQYF. CDR3 nucleotides: TGTGCCAGCAGCTTATCGAGGGATACGCAGTATTTT.

V usage is TRBV2 and J usage is TRBJ1-5; D ambiguous. Between the trimmed V and J ends, which lost 5 bases and 2 bases, there was a span of 10 bases. Germline V gives CDR1 SNHLY, CDR2 FYNNEI. The CDR3 runs 14 residues. CDR3 in amino acids: CASSLERRNQPQHF. In DNA form, the CDR3 reads TGTGCCAGCAGTTTGGAGAGGCGCAATCAGCCCCAGCATTTT.

This chain links TRBV11-2 with TRBJ2-3; D might be TRBD2 (6 bases). The germline V and J ends were trimmed by 5 bases and 4 bases, with 19 bases remaining between them. CDR1 SGHAT and CDR2 FQNNGV come from the germline V gene. The CDR3 has 16 residues. CDR3 sequence: CASSPQPWRGADTQYF. The CDR3, as DNA: TGTGCCAGCAGCCCCCAACCGTGGAGGGGCGCAGATACGCAGTATTTT.

The V and J genes are TRBV6-1 and TRBJ2-6; no reliable D call. The CDR3 runs to 15 residues. Germline CDR1 is MNHNS and CDR2 is SASEGT. Trimming left V 6 bases short and J 1 base short, with 10 bases between. This CDR3 reads CASRVVFSGANVLTF. CDR3 bases: TGTGCCAGCAGGGTAGTCTTTTCTGGGGCCAACGTCCTGACTTTC.

The chain combines TRBV7-2 with TRBJ2-3; 10 nucleotides align to TRBD1. CDR3 length equals 16 residues. Germline V lookup: CDR1 SGHTA, CDR2 FQGNSA. Losses at the gene ends were 4 bases for V and 3 bases for J; bases not matched to a gene: 7. CDR3: CASSSDRGRGTDTQYF. CDR3 bases: TGTGCCAGCAGCTCCGACAGGGGGCGTGGAACAGATACGCAGTATTTT.

Sample share makes this clone medium-sized. The CDR3 spells CASSLVARDEQFF. The DNA of the CDR3 is TGTGCCAGCAGCTTAGTAGCCCGGGATGAGCAGTTCTTC. The chain links TRBV7-7 to TRBJ2-1; D gene uncertain. CDR3 length: 13 residues. Germline V gene lookup returns CDR1 SSHAT and CDR2 FNYEAQ (reference sequence). Between the trimmed V and J ends, which lost 1 base and 8 bases, there was a span of 9 bases.

The chain combines TRBV18 with TRBJ1-1, with TRBD1 identical over 7 bases. The CDR3 extends over 14 amino acids. Germline CDR1 is KGHSH and CDR2 is LQKENI. Losses at the gene ends were 4 bases for V and 4 bases for J; bases not matched to a gene: 6. The CDR3 is CASSRETGSTEAFF. The DNA for the CDR3 is TGTGCCAGCTCACGAGAGACAGGGAGCACTGAAGCTTTCTTT.

V gene TRBV7-2 combines with J gene TRBJ2-2, with no clear D. CDR1 is SGHTA, CDR2 FQGNSA, per germline. The CDR3 spans 13 residues. Trimming shortened V by 2 bases and J by 7 bases, and 8 bases separated the two germline ends. The CDR3 sequence is CASSLSRVGELFF. The CDR3 DNA reads TGTGCCAGCAGCTTATCGCGCGTCGGGGAGCTGTTTTTT.

The gene calls are TRBV5-1 and TRBJ2-7; 8 positions agree with TRBD2. V dropped 3 bases and J dropped 2; count of bases not matched to a gene: 4. The germline CDR1 and CDR2 sequences are SGHRS and YFSETQ. The CDR3 has 14 amino acids. Written as DNA, the CDR3 is TGCGCCAGCAGCTCTACTAGCGGCCCCTACGAGCAGTACTTC. Translating gives CASSSTSGPYEQYF.

The gene calls are TRBV19 and TRBJ1-2, with 7 bases that match TRBD1. Looked up from germline, CDR1 is LNHDA and CDR2 is SQIVND (reference sequence). CDR3 size: 14 residues. J gave up 2 bases and V 6 bases, and 6 bases lay outside the gene matches. CDR3 amino acids: CASSQGGQNYGYTF. In DNA, the CDR3 is TGTGCCAGTAGCCAGGGGGGACAAAACTATGGCTACACCTTC.

This chain joins TRBV7-9 and TRBJ2-6; 9 bases fit TRBD1. Per the germline V gene, CDR1 is SEHNR and CDR2 is FQNEAQ (reference sequence). The CDR3 length is 17 residues. Trimming cost V 4 bases and J 2 bases; bases outside gene matches: 6. This CDR3 is CASSSTGGSTGANVLTF. For the CDR3, the DNA is TGTGCCAGCAGCTCGACAGGGGGTTCGACTGGGGCCAACGTCCTGACTTTC.